Here is one T cell receptor beta chain with its context. Its specific antigen is unknown. No much larger clone exists at a distance of one base, and base qualities are not known. The library was produced with 5' RACE. The reads were generated on an Illumina HiSeq 2000. Template switching added a universal primer binding site, and the final cDNA carried a unique molecular identifier that allowed TCR cDNA molecules to be counted accurately. Specific primers in the conserved constant-segment region were used to synthesize first-strand cDNA for TCR alpha and beta chains. Each cDNA library was double barcoded, with a SMART-Mk sample barcode plus Illumina barcodes, to control for contamination. TruSeq adapter sequences and Illumina sample barcodes were added in two successive PCR steps. The TCR alpha and beta cDNA libraries were sequenced on the Illumina HiSeq platform using custom primers. Regarding the original processing steps: MiGEC processed the raw reads to extract unique molecular identifiers, while MiXCR was used to determine the CDR3 positions. For each individual, recombination models were inferred using an EM algorithm with the repgenHMM and IGoR tools. The tcR package in R was used for shared clonotype analysis, with sharing normalized by the product of cloneset sizes. Out-of-frame nonproductive sequences were analyzed to study raw recombination free of thymic and clonal selection effects. The public reads were reanalyzed by TCRdb: fastp trimming at Q25, MiXCR alignment, in-frame beta chains only. Each record represents a unique CDR3 protein, reported with the most common genes and DNA among its rows. V and J calls and clone size were set by TCRdb, not the authors. The sample includes about 340,000 distinct CDR3 sequences, with 8.5% to 10% observed a single time. The ten largest clones capture under 9.5% of the sample.

These data come from a study of identical twins (dated by TCRdb to the mid-2010s). About the investigation overall: TCR alpha and beta repertoires from monozygotic twins, unrelated adults of various ages and cord blood were deep-sequenced to test whether fetal clonotypes persist. Replicate twin experiments were performed at different times using different library preparation protocols to rule out contamination.

Every donor in the study was a healthy Caucasian. Three unrelated non-twin adults were also sequenced: a male aged 18 to 30, a male aged 50 to 60 and a female aged 50 to 60. Miltenyi CD45RO+ enrichment and human naive T-cell isolation kits were used to isolate memory (CD45RO+) and naive T cells from PBMC. Per the germline V gene (reference sequence), LGHDT is the CDR1 and YNNKEL is the CDR2. V gives up 0 bases and J gives up 2 bases, and the segment between their germline ends measures 8 bases. Taken from cysteine to phenylalanine, the CDR3 has 14 residues. The kept DNA is CDR3 alone, 42 bases in frame from the first base. General study outcomes and caveats: Compared with coincidental sharing between unrelated individuals, an excess of low generation-probability sequences was observed among out-of-frame TCR alpha sequences shared between twins. Invariant T cells such as MAIT and iNKT could partly confound zero-insertion analyses, though diverse VJ usage argued against this for most clonotypes. Fewer insertions were carried by abundant cord blood beta clonotypes, a similar but weaker trend appeared in young adult naive repertoires, and no such trend appeared in memory repertoires. The excess sharing between twins in beta out-of-frame sequences was weaker because fewer shared sequences reduced the signal-to-noise ratio. Because the same donors could not be followed over many years, the conclusions depended on cross-sectional statistical analysis. Out-of-frame TCR alpha sharing in monozygotic twins was systematically underestimated by recombination models, whereas sharing between unrelated individuals was in agreement with the recombination models.

The V and J genes are TRBV3-1 and TRBJ2-7, with no reliable assignment of the D segment. The source is a woman between 50 and 59 years old in good health. Sequences were obtained from naive T cells sorted from blood. What this sample's cell subset or site label stands for: cells isolated with a human naive T-cell isolation kit. CDR3 reads: CASSQDSPPYEQYF. The nucleotide sequence is given as TGTGCCAGCAGCCAAGACAGTCCTCCCTACGAGCAGTACTTC.